This TCR beta chain derives from a study of response to subunit inactivated influenza vaccine. Whole-study findings and limits: Few new T cells, the authors suggested, are recruited by each seasonal influenza vaccination.

This clonotype was seen only a few times. Its cognate antigen is unknown. TCRdb reprocessed the RT-PCR reads with MiXCR, giving one entry per CDR3 protein. The data contain 800,000 to 1,000,000 distinct CDR3 sequences, around 20% of them singletons. This specimen was PBMCs from blood, taken 5 days after vaccination. The TCR comes from a man aged 45 to 65 who received an inactivated influenza vaccine.

This chain's CDR3 is CSARGDRYQETQYF. CDR3 coding DNA: TGCAGTGCTAGGGGGGACAGGTACCAAGAGACCCAGTACTTC. The chain recombines TRBV20-1 with TRBJ2-5, with 8 bases identical to TRBD1. The CDR3 loop spans 14 amino acids. Trimming cost V 3 bases and J 0 bases; bases outside gene matches: 3. Looked up from germline, CDR1 is DFQATT and CDR2 is SNEGSKA (reference sequence).